This entry concerns a single T cell receptor beta chain. The sample comes from a study of CD8 T cells in Susac syndrome. Random hexamers were used to reverse transcribe the RNA input (about 0.45 to 1 ug). From the immunoSEQ multiplex PCR reads, TCRdb called clonotypes with MiXCR, one entry per CDR3 protein. This sample has 400,000 or so distinct CDR3 sequences, with 75% to 90% found just once. CD8+ and CD4+ T cells circulating in blood were sequenced for TCR beta. The V and J ends lost 3 bases and 4 bases, in that order; junction bases with no gene match: 6. CDR1 and CDR2 from the germline V gene are SGHVS and FQNEAQ. The CDR3 has 17 amino acids.

V gene TRBV7-8 combines with J gene TRBJ2-2, with 12 bases identical to TRBD2. The TCR was taken from a human donor with multiple sclerosis. Specimen: CD8+ T cells from PBMCs. Here the CDR3 reads CASSLLAGGPSTGELFF. The DNA of the CDR3 is TGTGCCAGCAGCTTGCTAGCGGGGGGGCCCAGCACCGGGGAGCTGTTTTTT.